This T cell receptor (beta chain) originates from a study of CD8 T cells in Susac syndrome. Trimming took 5 bases from V and 8 from J, leaving 21 bases between them. The CDR3 is made up of 15 amino acids. Reverse transcription of about 0.5 to 1 ug RNA used random hexamers. Via MiXCR, TCRdb re-called the immunoSEQ multiplex PCR reads, giving one row per CDR3 protein. This table holds about 190,000 distinct CDR3 sequences, 95% found once. The sequence was obtained from a human donor with Susac syndrome. The chain joins TRBV12-3 or TRBV12-4 to TRBJ1-2, with D maybe TRBD1 (5 bases). The sample consisted of CD8+ T cells from PBMCs. CDR3 DNA: TGTGCCAGCAGTCAGGACACCACGATGGTGTCCGGCTACACCTTC. Encoded protein: CASSQDTTMVSGYTF.